This paragraph reports one T cell receptor (beta chain). Its specificity is not known. PCR used 60 Vbeta primers and 13 Jbeta primers. Assay: immunoSEQ multiplex PCR; the TCRdb copy retains only in-frame clones and omits some. The table has roughly 220,000 clones, roughly 80% seen once. Germline CDR1 LGHNA, CDR2 YNFKEQ. This CDR3 is built from 15 residues. The ends lost 8 bases at V and 9 bases at J; junction bases unmatched: 14. This entry is derived from a study of cytomegalovirus exposure and HLA in healthy donors. Study-level background: There were approximately 400 genotyped donors. Of these, about 80% fell in the genetic ancestry cluster associated with self-reported Caucasian donors.

Whole-study results and caveats: The only immune exposure information that was available was CMV serostatus. For most TCR beta V segments, an earlier analysis put the productive rate at about 87% or about 30% of the time.

The chain has TRBV4-2 and TRBJ2-1, with 9 bases fitting TRBD1. The sequence came from a woman in her thirties or forties in good health and CMV-seronegative. Sequencing was done on a sample of PBMCs. The CDR3 here is CASSGDRAMSPEQFF. DNA for the CDR3: TGTGCCAGCTCAGGGGACAGGGCTATGTCCCCTGAGCAGTTCTTC.